The T cell receptor beta chain described here comes from a study of T cell responses to AZD1222 COVID-19 vaccine. Study findings and constraints: Repertoires in all cases were sampled only once the peak T cell response had passed. The study found vaccine-associated CD4 TCRs spanning spike, dominant at 160-218 and 743-854. Only a handful of individuals given AZD1222 were seropositive at baseline.

This table comes from immunoSEQ multiplex PCR, and its TCRdb copy is limited to in-frame clones, with some not included. The sample consists of 110,000 to 150,000 clones, about 92% of them appearing once. As concerns this clone: The antigen is not known.

Trimming stripped 5 bases from V and 1 base from J, with 14 bases between. The V gene's germline CDR1 is MDHEN and CDR2 SYDVKM. CDR3 length: 15 amino acids. This clonotype was sampled from an adult in good health. This chain uses TRBV28 with TRBJ1-1; no clear D. Source: peripheral blood, taken on day 0 of AZD1222 vaccination. The CDR3 is CASSRRTLPNTEAFF. The CDR3 DNA reads as TGTGCCAGCAGTAGAAGGACCCTACCGAACACTGAAGCTTTCTTT. Together with reference TRBV28 and TRBJ1-1, the CDR3 gives the full variable domain: DVKVTQSSRYLVKRTGEKVFLECVQDMDHENMFWYRQDPGLGLRLIYFSYDVKMKEKGDIPEGYSVSREKKERFSLILESASTNQTSMYLCASSRRTLPNTEAFFGQGTRLTVV.